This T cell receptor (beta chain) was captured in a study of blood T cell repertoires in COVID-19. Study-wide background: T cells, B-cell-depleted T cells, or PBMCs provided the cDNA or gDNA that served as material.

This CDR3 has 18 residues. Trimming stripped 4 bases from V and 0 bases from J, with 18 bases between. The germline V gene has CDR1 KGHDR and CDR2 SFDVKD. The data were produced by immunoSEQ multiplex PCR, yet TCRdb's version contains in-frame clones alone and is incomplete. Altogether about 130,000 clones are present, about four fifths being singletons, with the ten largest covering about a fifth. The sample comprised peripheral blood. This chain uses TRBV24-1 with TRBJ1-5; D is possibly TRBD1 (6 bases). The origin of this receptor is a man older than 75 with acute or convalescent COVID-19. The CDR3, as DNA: TGTGCCACCAGTGAGATGACAGGTTCCAGATATAGCAATCAGCCCCAGCATTTT. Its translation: CATSEMTGSRYSNQPQHF.